The 15 T cell receptor beta chains below come from one sample, sequenced in a study of Tregs in tolerant kidney transplant recipients. Sequencing used immunoSEQ multiplex PCR; TCRdb keeps in-frame clones, though not all of them. The repertoire has approximately 60,000 clones, 80% to 90% of them found once; the top ten carry 3.8%. Related graft donors supplied nonmyeloablative bone marrow transplants, and mixed chimerism was transient. The material sequenced was CD4+ T cells from blood (PBMCs), taken 6 months after the transplant. The receptors derive from a human patient who received a combined kidney and bone marrow transplant. Some T cells may be supplied by the graft donor.

This rearrangement joins TRBV7-9 to TRBJ2-7; D not certain. Trimming left V 1 base short and J 2 bases short, with 15 bases between. Germline assignment: CDR1 SEHNR and CDR2 FQNEAQ (reference sequence). The CDR3 is 16 amino acids. The CDR3 reads CASSLGVGRKAYEQYF. In DNA, the CDR3 is TGTGCCAGCAGCTTAGGAGTCGGCAGGAAGGCCTACGAGCAGTACTTC.

The V gene is TRBV5-4, the J gene TRBJ1-2, with D possibly matching TRBD1 (5 bases). Germline V lookup: CDR1 SGHNT, CDR2 YYREEE (reference sequence). The V end lost 4 bases, the J end lost 4 bases, and 11 bases lay between the germline ends. This CDR3 region has 13 residues. The CDR3 region has the DNA TGTGCCAGCAGCGTCCAGGGATCCTATGGCTACACCTTC. Translation: CASSVQGSYGYTF.

This chain joins TRBV2 and TRBJ2-1, with 10 bases identical to TRBD1. The CDR3 covers 15 residues. CDR1 is SNHLY, CDR2 FYNNEI, per germline. V lost 8 bases, J lost 1 base, and 5 bases stayed unmatched. The CDR3 spells CASVPGQGSYNEQFF. The CDR3 nucleotides are TGTGCCAGCGTCCCGGGACAGGGGTCCTACAATGAGCAGTTCTTC.

The chain has TRBV4-3 and TRBJ2-6; D is ambiguous. The V end was cut by 1 base, the J end by 0 bases, with 7 bases between. The CDR3 has 16 amino acids. The germline CDR1 and CDR2 sequences are LGHNA and YSLEER. Written as DNA, the CDR3 is TGCGCCAGCAGCCAAGGGTTGGCCTCTGGGGCCAACGTCCTGACTTTC. Translating gives CASSQGLASGANVLTF.

V is TRBV18 and J is TRBJ1-2; maybe TRBD1 (5 bases). V lost 2 bases and J 3 bases, leaving 10 bases between the germline ends. The CDR3 runs 14 residues. CDR1 is KGHSH, CDR2 LQKENI, per germline. For the CDR3, the DNA is TGTGCCAGCTCACCAAGTGCAGGGTACTATGGCTACACCTTC. It translates to CASSPSAGYYGYTF. The full variable domain, rest sourced from reference TRBV18 and TRBJ1-2, is NAGVMQNPRHLVRRRGQEARLRCSPMKGHSHVYWYRQLPEEGLKFMVYLQKENIIDESGMPKERFSAEFPKEGPSILRIQQVVRGDSAAYFCASSPSAGYYGYTFGSGTRLTVV.

The V gene is TRBV4-3, the J gene TRBJ2-7; no definite D call. This CDR3 comprises 13 residues. Trimming removed 0 bases at V and 4 bases at J, with 7 bases between. Germline V gene sequence: CDR1 LGHNA, CDR2 YSLEER. Written as DNA, the CDR3 is TGCGCCAGCAGCCAAGATGTGCAGTACGAGCAGTACTTC. Protein product: CASSQDVQYEQYF.

The chain recombines TRBV5-4 with TRBJ2-3, with TRBD1 matching 11 bases. Germline CDR1 and CDR2: SGHNT and YYREEE (reference sequence). The CDR3 sequence is 16 residues long. Losses at the gene ends were 4 bases for V and 3 bases for J; bases not matched to a gene: 7. The DNA for the CDR3 is TGTGCCAGCAGCCCCGGGACAGGGGGGGGAACAGATACGCAGTATTTT. It translates to CASSPGTGGGTDTQYF. The full variable domain, with the rest looked up from reference TRBV5-4 and TRBJ2-3, is ETGVTQSPTHLIKTRGQQVTLRCSSQSGHNTVSWYQQALGQGPQFIFQYYREEENGRGNFPPRFSGLQFPNYSSELNVNALELDDSALYLCASSPGTGGGTDTQYFGPGTRLTVL.

This clone was found a few times. The V call is TRBV19, the J call TRBJ1-2; a weak D match, TRBD1 (5 bases). The CDR3 runs 14 residues. Germline V gives CDR1 LNHDA, CDR2 SQIVND (reference sequence). Trimming took off 4 bases at V and 5 bases at J, with 14 bases between the two ends. CDR3 protein: CASSTFDSLYGYTF. The DNA for the CDR3 is TGTGCCAGTAGTACCTTCGACAGTTTGTATGGCTACACCTTC.

This chain connects TRBV5-4 to TRBJ2-2, with a tentative D call TRBD1 (6 bases). Germline CDR1 and CDR2: SGHNT and YYREEE (reference sequence). The V and J ends lost 10 bases and 3 bases respectively, with 16 bases between them. The CDR3 contains 14 residues. The CDR3 nucleotides are TGTGCCTTCTCCTCCAGGGGTTACACCGGGGAGCTGTTTTTT. Amino acid sequence: CAFSSRGYTGELFF.

This clone was observed a single time. The CDR3 region is CAMTSQGKDTQYF. CDR3 DNA: TGTGCCATGACGTCTCAGGGGAAAGATACGCAGTATTTT. The genes are TRBV10-3 and TRBJ2-3; a weak D match, TRBD1 (6 bases). CDR3 length: 13 amino acids. CDR1 and CDR2 (germline): ENHRY, SYGVKD. The ends were cut back, 9 bases at V and 5 bases at J, with 15 bases in the middle.

The rearrangement links TRBV2 to TRBJ2-2, with D perhaps matching TRBD1 (6 bases). Germline-derived CDR1 and CDR2 are SNHLY and FYNNEI. Between the trimmed V and J ends, which lost 6 bases and 5 bases, there was a span of 13 bases. The CDR3 spans 14 residues. The CDR3 loop reads CASRGTRSTGELFF. The CDR3 DNA sequence: TGTGCCAGCAGGGGGACACGGAGTACCGGGGAGCTGTTTTTT. Combining the CDR3 with reference TRBV2 and TRBJ2-2 gives the whole variable domain EPEVTQTPSHQVTQMGQEVILRCVPISNHLYFYWYRQILGQKVEFLVSFYNNEISEKSEIFDDQFSVERPDGSNFTLKIRSTKLEDSAMYFCASRGTRSTGELFFGEGSRLTVL.

This clone is medium-sized within its sample. This rearrangement joins TRBV30 to TRBJ1-2, with 7 nucleotides matching TRBD1. The germline V gene encodes CDR1 GTSNPN and CDR2 SVGIG (reference sequence). The CDR3 has 14 amino acids. The J segment lost 2 bases and the V segment lost 7 bases, leaving 10 bases of the junction unmatched. The CDR3 DNA reads TGTGCCTCGTCCTCCGGGACAGTGAACTATGGCTACACCTTC. Translated: CASSSGTVNYGYTF.

V is TRBV18 and J is TRBJ1-4; tentative D call: TRBD1 (5 bases). In germline, CDR1 is KGHSH, CDR2 LQKENI. Trimming took off 2 bases at V and 6 bases at J, with 10 bases between the two ends. The length of the CDR3 is 14 residues. The chain's CDR3 is CASSPWGGDEKLFF. The CDR3 region has the DNA TGTGCCAGCTCACCATGGGGGGGTGATGAAAAACTGTTTTTT.

This chain connects TRBV7-2 to TRBJ2-7, with 10 bases aligning to TRBD1. The CDR3 is 16 residues long. CDR1 and CDR2 from the germline V gene are SGHTA and FQGNSA. Unmatched junction bases numbered 8, after V lost 2 bases and J lost 4 bases. DNA for the CDR3: TGTGCCAGCAGCTTACGACAGGGGGCGAAACCGTACGAGCAGTACTTC. It specifies CASSLRQGAKPYEQYF.

The chain couples TRBV9 to TRBJ2-5, with a weak D call TRBD2 (7 bases). The CDR3 runs to 16 residues. With 1 base removed from V and 4 bases from J, the gap between germline ends came to 17 bases. CDR1 is SGDLS and CDR2 is YYNGEE in the germline V gene. CDR3 sequence reads: CASSVTGGGGGETQYF. CDR3 nucleotides: TGTGCCAGCAGCGTAACTGGAGGGGGGGGTGGAGAGACCCAGTACTTC.